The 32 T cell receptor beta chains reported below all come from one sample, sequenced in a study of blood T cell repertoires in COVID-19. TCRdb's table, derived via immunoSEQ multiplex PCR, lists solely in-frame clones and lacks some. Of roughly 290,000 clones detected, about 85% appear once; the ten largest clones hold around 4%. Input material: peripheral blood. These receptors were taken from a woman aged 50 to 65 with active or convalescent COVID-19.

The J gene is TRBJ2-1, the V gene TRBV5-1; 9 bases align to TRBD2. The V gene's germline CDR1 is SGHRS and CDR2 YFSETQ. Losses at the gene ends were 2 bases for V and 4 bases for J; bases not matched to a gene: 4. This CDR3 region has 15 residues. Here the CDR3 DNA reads TGCGCCAGCAGCTTCAGCGGGAGGACTTACAATGAGCAGTTCTTC. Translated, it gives CASSFSGRTYNEQFF.

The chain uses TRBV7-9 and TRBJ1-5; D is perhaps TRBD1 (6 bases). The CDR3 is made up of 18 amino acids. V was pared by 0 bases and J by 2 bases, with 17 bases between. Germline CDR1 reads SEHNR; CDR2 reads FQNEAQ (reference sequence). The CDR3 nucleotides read TGTGCCAGCAGCTTAGCAGGGGGTAGGAAGTTCGGCAATCAGCCCCAGCATTTT. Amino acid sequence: CASSLAGGRKFGNQPQHF.

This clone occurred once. The CDR3 sequence is CASSPTGKGAFF. The CDR3 nucleotides read TGCGCCAGCAGCCCGACAGGGAAAGGAGCTTTCTTT. The V and J genes are TRBV5-1 and TRBJ1-1, with 7 bases fitting TRBD1. The CDR3 covers 12 residues. Trimming took 4 bases from V and 10 from J; bases not matched to a gene: 7. Germline V gives CDR1 SGHRS, CDR2 YFSETQ.

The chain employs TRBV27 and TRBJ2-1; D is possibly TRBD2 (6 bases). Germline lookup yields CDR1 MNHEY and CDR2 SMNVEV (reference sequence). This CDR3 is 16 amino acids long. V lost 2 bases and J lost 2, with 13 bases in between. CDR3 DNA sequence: TGTGCCAGCAGTTTACTCGGGAGAAGGGCCTACAATGAGCAGTTCTTC. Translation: CASSLLGRRAYNEQFF.

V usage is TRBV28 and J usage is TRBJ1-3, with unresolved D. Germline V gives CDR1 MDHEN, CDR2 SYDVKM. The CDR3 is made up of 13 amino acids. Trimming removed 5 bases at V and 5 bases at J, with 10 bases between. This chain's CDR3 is CASSGGLRNTIYF. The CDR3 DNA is TGTGCCAGCAGTGGAGGATTACGAAACACCATATATTTT.

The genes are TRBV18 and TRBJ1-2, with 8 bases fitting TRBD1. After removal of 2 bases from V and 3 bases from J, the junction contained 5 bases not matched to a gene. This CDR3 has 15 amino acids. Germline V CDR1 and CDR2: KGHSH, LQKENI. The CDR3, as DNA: TGTGCCAGCTCACCAGGTCAGGGGGCCGACTATGGCTACACCTTC. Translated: CASSPGQGADYGYTF.

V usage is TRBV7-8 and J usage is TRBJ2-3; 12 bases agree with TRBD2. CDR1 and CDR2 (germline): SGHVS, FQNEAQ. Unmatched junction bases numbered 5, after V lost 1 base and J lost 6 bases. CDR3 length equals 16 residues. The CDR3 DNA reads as TGTGCCAGCAGCTTAGGCCTAGCGGGAGGGCGGGATACGCAGTATTTT. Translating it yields CASSLGLAGGRDTQYF.

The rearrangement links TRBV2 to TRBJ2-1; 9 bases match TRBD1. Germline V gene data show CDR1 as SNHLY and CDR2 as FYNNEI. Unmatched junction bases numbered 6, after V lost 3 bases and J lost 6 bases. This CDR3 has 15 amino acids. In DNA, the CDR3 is TGTGCCAGCAGTGAGGACAGGGGAGGGTCCAATGAGCAGTTCTTC. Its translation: CASSEDRGGSNEQFF.

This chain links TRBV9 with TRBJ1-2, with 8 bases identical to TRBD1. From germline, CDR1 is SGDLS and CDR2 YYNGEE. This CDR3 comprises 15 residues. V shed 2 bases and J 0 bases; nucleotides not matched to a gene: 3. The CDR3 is CASSVGTGSNYGYTF. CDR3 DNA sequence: TGTGCCAGCAGCGTTGGGACAGGCTCTAACTATGGCTACACCTTC. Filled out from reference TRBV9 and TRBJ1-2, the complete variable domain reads DSGVTQTPKHLITATGQRVTLRCSPRSGDLSVYWYQQSLDQGLQFLIQYYNGEERAKGNILERFSAQQFPDLHSELNLSSLELGDSALYFCASSVGTGSNYGYTFGSGTRLTVV.

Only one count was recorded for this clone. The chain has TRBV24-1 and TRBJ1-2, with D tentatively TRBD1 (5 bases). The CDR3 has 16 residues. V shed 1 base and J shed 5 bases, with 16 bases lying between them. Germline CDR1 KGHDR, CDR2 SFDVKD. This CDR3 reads CATSDFGGAQEYGYTF. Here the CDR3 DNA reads TGTGCCACCAGTGATTTTGGTGGGGCGCAGGAATATGGCTACACCTTC.

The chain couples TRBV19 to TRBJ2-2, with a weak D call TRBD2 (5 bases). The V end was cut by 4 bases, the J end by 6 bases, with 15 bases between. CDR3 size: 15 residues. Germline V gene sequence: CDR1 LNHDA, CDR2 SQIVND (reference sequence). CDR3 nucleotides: TGTGCCAGTAGTACGTACCTTAGCGTCGCCGGGGAGCTGTTTTTT. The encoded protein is CASSTYLSVAGELFF.

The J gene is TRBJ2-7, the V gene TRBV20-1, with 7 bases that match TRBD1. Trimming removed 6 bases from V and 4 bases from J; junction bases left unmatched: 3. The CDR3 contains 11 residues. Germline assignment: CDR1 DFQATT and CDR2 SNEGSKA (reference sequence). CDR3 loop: CSAHRGYEQYF. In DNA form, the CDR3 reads TGCAGTGCCCACAGGGGTTACGAGCAGTACTTC.

CDR3 amino acids: CASSPTSGRGASYNEQFF. In DNA, the CDR3 is TGTGCCAGCAGCCCGACTAGCGGGAGAGGGGCCTCCTACAATGAGCAGTTCTTC. The chain employs TRBV9 and TRBJ2-1; 12 bases align to TRBD2. Germline CDR1 and CDR2: SGDLS and YYNGEE. V lost 4 bases, J lost 0 bases, and 8 bases stayed unmatched. The CDR3 covers 18 residues. The full variable domain, in which reference TRBV9 and TRBJ2-1 provide the parts outside the CDR3, is DSGVTQTPKHLITATGQRVTLRCSPRSGDLSVYWYQQSLDQGLQFLIQYYNGEERAKGNILERFSAQQFPDLHSELNLSSLELGDSALYFCASSPTSGRGASYNEQFFGPGTRLTVL.

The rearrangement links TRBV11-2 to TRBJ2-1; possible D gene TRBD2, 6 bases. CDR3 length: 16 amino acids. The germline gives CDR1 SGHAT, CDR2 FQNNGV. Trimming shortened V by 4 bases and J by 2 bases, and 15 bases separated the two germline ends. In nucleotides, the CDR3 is TGTGCCAGCAGCTCCTTAGCGGTCCTTGCCTACAATGAGCAGTTCTTC. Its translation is CASSSLAVLAYNEQFF.

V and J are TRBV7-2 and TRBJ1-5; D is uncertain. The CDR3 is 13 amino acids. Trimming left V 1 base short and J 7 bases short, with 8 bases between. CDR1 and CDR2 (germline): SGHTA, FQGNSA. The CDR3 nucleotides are TGTGCCAGCAGCTTAGAGGAGGGCCAGCCCCAGCATTTT. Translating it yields CASSLEEGQPQHF.

CDR3 in DNA: TGTGCCAGCAACCGACAGGGCGGATACAATGAGCAGTTCTTC. Encoded protein: CASNRQGGYNEQFF. The chain is built from TRBV7-2 and TRBJ2-1; 7 bases agree with TRBD1. CDR3 length equals 14 residues. V gave up 7 bases and J gave up 4 bases; unmatched junction bases: 7. Per germline, CDR1 SGHTA and CDR2 FQGNSA.

The CDR3 reads CASSLSLPGQDEQFF. The CDR3 nucleotides read TGTGCCAGCAGTTTGAGCCTACCGGGACAAGATGAGCAGTTCTTC. The chain joins TRBV28 to TRBJ2-1; D may be TRBD1 (6 bases). This CDR3 has 15 amino acids. V shed 3 bases and J shed 8 bases, with 17 bases lying between them. Germline assignment: CDR1 MDHEN and CDR2 SYDVKM.

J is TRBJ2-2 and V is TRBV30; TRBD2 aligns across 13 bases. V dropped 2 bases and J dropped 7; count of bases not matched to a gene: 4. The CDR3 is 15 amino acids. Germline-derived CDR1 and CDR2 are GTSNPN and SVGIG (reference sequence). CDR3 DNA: TGTGCCTGGAGTCTAGGACTAGCGGGAGTCGGGGAGCTGTTTTTT. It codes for CAWSLGLAGVGELFF.

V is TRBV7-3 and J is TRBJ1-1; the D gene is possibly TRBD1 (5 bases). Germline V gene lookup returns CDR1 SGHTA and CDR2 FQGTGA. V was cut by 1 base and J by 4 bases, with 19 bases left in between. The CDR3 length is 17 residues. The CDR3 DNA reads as TGTGCCAGCAGCTTAATCGGAAGAGGGACTGGGAGCACTGAAGCTTTCTTT. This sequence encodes CASSLIGRGTGSTEAFF.

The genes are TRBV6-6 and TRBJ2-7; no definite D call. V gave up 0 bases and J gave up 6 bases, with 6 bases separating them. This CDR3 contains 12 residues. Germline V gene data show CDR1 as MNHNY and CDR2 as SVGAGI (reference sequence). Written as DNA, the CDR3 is TGTGCCAGCAGTTACTCGAGTACCGAGCAGTACTTC. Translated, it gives CASSYSSTEQYF.

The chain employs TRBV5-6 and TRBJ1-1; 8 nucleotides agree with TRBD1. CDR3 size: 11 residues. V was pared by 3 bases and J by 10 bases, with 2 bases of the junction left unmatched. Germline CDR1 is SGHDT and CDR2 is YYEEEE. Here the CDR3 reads CASSSTGGAFF. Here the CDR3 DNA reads TGTGCCAGCAGCTCAACAGGGGGAGCTTTCTTT.

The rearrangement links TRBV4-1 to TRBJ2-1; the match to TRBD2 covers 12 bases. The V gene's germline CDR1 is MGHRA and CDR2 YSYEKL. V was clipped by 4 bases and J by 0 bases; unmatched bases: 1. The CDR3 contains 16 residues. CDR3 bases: TGCGCCAGCAGCCCTAGCGGGAGGGCCTCCTACAATGAGCAGTTCTTC. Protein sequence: CASSPSGRASYNEQFF.

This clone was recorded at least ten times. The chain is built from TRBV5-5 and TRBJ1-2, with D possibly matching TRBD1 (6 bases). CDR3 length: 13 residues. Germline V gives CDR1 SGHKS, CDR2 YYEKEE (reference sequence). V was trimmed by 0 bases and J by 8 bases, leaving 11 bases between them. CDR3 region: CASSLVQGEGYTF. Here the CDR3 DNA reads TGTGCCAGCAGCTTGGTACAGGGCGAAGGCTACACCTTC. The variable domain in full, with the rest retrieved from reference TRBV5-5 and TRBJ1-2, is DAGVTQSPTHLIKTRGQQVTLRCSPISGHKSVSWYQQVLGQGPQFIFQYYEKEERGRGNFPDRFSARQFPNYSSELNVNALLLGDSALYLCASSLVQGEGYTFGSGTRLTVV.

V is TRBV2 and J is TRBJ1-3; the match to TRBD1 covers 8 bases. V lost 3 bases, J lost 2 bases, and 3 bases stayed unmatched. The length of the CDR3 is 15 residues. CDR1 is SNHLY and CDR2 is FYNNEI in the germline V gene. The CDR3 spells CASSEGQAAGNTIYF. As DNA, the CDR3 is TGTGCCAGCAGTGAGGGACAGGCGGCTGGAAACACCATATATTTT. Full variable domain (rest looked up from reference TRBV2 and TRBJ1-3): EPEVTQTPSHQVTQMGQEVILRCVPISNHLYFYWYRQILGQKVEFLVSFYNNEISEKSEIFDDQFSVERPDGSNFTLKIRSTKLEDSAMYFCASSEGQAAGNTIYFGEGSWLTVV.

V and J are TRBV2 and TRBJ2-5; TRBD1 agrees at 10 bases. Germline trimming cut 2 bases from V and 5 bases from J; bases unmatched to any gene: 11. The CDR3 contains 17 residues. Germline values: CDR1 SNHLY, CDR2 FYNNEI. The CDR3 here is CASSERFRDRGGETQYF. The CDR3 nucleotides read TGTGCCAGCAGTGAACGATTCCGGGACAGGGGTGGGGAGACCCAGTACTTC.

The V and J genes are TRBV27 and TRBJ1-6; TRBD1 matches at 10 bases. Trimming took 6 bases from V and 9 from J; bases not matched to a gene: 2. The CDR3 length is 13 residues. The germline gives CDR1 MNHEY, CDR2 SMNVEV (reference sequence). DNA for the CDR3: TGTGCCAGCAGCCGGACAGGGGGTTCACCCCTCCACTTT. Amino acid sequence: CASSRTGGSPLHF.

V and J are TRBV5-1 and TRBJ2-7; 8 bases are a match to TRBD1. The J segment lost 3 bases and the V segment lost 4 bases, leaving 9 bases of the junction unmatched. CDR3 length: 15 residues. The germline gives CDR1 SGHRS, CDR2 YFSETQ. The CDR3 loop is CASSVGQGLYYEQYF. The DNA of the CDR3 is TGCGCCAGCAGCGTCGGACAGGGCTTATACTACGAGCAGTACTTC.

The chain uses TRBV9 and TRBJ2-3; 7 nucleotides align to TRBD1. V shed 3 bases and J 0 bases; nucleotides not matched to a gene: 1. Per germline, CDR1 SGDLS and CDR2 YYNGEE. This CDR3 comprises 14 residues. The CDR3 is CASSEQGSTDTQYF. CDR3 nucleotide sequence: TGTGCCAGCAGCGAACAGGGGAGCACAGATACGCAGTATTTT.

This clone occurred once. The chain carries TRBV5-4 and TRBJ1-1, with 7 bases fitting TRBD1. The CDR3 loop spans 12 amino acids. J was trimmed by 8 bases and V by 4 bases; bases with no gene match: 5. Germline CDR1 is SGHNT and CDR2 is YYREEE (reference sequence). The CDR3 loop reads CASSLRQGEAFF. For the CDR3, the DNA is TGTGCCAGCAGCCTGAGACAGGGAGAAGCTTTCTTT.

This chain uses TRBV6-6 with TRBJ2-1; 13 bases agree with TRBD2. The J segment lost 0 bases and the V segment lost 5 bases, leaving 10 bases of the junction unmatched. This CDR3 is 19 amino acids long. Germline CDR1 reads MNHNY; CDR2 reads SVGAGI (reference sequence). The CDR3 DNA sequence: TGTGCCAGCAGTCACGCTAGGAGACTAGCGGGAGGCTCCTACAATGAGCAGTTCTTC. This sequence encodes CASSHARRLAGGSYNEQFF.

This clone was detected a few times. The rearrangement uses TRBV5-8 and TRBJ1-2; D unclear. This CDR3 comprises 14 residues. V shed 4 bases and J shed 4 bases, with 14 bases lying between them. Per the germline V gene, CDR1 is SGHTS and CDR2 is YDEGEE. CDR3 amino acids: CASSPLPPGYGYTF. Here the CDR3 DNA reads TGTGCCAGCAGCCCTCTGCCACCCGGCTATGGCTACACCTTC. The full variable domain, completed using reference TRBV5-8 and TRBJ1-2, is EAGVTQSPTHLIKTRGQQATLRCSPISGHTSVYWYQQALGLGLQFLLWYDEGEERNRGNFPPRFSGRQFPNYSSELNVNALELEDSALYLCASSPLPPGYGYTFGSGTRLTVV.

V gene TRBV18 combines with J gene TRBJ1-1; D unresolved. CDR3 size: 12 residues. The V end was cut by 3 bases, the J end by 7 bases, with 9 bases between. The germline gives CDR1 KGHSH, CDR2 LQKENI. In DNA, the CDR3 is TGTGCCAGCTCACCTAACGAGGGTGAAGCTTTCTTT. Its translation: CASSPNEGEAFF.